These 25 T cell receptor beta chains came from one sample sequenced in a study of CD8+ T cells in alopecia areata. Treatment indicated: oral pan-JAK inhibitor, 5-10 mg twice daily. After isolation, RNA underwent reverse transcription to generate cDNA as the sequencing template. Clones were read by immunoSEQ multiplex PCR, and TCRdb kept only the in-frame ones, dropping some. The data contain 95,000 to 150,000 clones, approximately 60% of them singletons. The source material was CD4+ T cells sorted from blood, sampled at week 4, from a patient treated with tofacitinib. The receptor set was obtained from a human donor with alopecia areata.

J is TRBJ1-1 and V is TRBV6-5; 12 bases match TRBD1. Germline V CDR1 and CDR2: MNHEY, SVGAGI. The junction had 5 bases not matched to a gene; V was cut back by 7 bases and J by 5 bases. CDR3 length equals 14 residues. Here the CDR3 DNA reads TGTGCCAGCACCAGGGACAGGGGGCGAACTGAAGCTTTCTTT. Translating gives CASTRDRGRTEAFF.

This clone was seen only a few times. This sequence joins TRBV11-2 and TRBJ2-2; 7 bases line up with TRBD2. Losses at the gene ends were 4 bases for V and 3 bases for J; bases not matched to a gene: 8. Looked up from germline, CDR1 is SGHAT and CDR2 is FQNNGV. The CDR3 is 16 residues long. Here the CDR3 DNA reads TGTGCCAGCAGCTCAGCCGGGACTACCTACACCGGGGAGCTGTTTTTT. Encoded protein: CASSSAGTTYTGELFF.

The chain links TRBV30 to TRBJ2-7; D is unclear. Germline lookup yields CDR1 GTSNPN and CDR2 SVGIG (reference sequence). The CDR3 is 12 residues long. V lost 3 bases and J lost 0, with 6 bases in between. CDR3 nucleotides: TGTGCCTGGAGCCGCAGCTCCTACGAGCAGTACTTC. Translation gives CAWSRSSYEQYF.

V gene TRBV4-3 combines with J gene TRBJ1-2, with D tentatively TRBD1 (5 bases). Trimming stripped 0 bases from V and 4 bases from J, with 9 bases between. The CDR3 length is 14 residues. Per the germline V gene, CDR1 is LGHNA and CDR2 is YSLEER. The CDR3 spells CASSQDLQVYGYTF. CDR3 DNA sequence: TGCGCCAGCAGCCAAGATCTACAGGTCTATGGCTACACCTTC.

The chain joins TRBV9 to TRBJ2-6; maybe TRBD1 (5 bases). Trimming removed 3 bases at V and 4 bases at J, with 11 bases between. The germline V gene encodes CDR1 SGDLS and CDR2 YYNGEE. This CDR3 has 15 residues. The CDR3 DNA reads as TGTGCCAGCAGCGGACAGATGGGAGGGGCCAACGTCCTGACTTTC. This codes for CASSGQMGGANVLTF.

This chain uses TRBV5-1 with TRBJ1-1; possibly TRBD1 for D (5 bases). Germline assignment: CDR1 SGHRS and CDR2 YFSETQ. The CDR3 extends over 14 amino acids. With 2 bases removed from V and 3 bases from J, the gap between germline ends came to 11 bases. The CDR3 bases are TGCGCCAGCAGCTTCCAGGGAACGGACACTGAAGCTTTCTTT. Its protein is CASSFQGTDTEAFF.

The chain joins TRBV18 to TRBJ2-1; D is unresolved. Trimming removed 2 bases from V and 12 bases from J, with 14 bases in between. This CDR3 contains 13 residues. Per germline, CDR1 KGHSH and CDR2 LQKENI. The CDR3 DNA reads TGTGCCAGCTCACCAGACCGAAGGGCAGGGCAGTTCTTC. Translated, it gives CASSPDRRAGQFF. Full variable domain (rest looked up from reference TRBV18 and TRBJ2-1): NAGVMQNPRHLVRRRGQEARLRCSPMKGHSHVYWYRQLPEEGLKFMVYLQKENIIDESGMPKERFSAEFPKEGPSILRIQQVVRGDSAAYFCASSPDRRAGQFFGPGTRLTVL.

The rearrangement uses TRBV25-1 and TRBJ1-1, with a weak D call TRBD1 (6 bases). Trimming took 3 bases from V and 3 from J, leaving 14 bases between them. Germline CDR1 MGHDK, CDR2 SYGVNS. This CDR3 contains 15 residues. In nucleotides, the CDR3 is TGTGCCAGCAGTGAGGCGTCAGGGGTGTACACTGAAGCTTTCTTT. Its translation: CASSEASGVYTEAFF.

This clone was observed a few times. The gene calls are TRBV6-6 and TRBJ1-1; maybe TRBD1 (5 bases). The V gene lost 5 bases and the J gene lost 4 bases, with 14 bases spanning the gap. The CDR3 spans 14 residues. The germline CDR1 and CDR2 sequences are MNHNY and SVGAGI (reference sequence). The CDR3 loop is CASSPRGIPTEAFF. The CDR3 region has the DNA TGTGCCAGCAGTCCTCGGGGGATCCCCACTGAAGCTTTCTTT.

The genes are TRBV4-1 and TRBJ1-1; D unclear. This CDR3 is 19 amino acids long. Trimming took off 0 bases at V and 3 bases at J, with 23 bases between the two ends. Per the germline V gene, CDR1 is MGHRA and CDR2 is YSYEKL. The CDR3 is CASSQDVGLSRIEYTEAFF. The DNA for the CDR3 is TGCGCCAGCAGCCAAGATGTGGGATTGAGCCGGATTGAATACACTGAAGCTTTCTTT.

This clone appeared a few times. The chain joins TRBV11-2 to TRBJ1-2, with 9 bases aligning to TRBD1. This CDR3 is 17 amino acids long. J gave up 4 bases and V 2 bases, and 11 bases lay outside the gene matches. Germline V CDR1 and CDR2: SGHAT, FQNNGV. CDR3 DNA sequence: TGTGCCAGCAGCTTACGGGGACAGGGCGCCTCCCTCTATGGCTACACCTTC. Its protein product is CASSLRGQGASLYGYTF.

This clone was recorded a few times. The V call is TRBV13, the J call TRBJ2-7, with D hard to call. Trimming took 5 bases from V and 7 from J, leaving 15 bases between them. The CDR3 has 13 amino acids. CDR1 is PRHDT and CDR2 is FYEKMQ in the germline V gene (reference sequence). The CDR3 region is CASSMGRWVEQYF. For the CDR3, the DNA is TGTGCCAGCAGCATGGGCCGGTGGGTGGAGCAGTACTTC.

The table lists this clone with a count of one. CDR3 DNA sequence: TGTGCCAGCAGGACCGGGACTAGGTACGGTGAGCAGTTCTTC. Residues: CASRTGTRYGEQFF. V and J are TRBV6-1 and TRBJ2-1; 8 nucleotides align to TRBD2. CDR1 is MNHNS and CDR2 is SASEGT in the germline V gene. J lost 9 bases, V lost 6 bases, and 10 bases had no gene match. This CDR3 has 14 residues.

The CDR3 bases are TGTGCCAGCAGCGTAGGTGATTCACCCCTCCACTTT. Its protein product is CASSVGDSPLHF. The chain is built from TRBV9 and TRBJ1-6; D uncertain. The CDR3 runs 12 residues. V was shortened by 0 bases and J by 8 bases, with 3 bases between the two germline ends. Germline V gene lookup returns CDR1 SGDLS and CDR2 YYNGEE.

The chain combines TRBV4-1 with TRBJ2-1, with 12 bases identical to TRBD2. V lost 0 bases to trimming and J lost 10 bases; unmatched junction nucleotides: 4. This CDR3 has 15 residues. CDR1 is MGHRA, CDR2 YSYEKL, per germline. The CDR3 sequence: CASSQEATSGREQFF. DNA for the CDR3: TGCGCCAGCAGCCAAGAAGCGACTAGCGGGAGAGAGCAGTTCTTC.

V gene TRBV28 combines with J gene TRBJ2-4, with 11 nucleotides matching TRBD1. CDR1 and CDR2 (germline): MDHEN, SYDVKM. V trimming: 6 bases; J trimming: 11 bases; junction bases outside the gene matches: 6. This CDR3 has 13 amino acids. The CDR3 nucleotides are TGTGCCAGCAGCCTCTCGGGACAGGGGGTTCAGTACTTC. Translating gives CASSLSGQGVQYF. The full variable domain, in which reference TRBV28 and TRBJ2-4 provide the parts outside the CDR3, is DVKVTQSSRYLVKRTGEKVFLECVQDMDHENMFWYRQDPGLGLRLIYFSYDVKMKEKGDIPEGYSVSREKKERFSLILESASTNQTSMYLCASSLSGQGVQYFGAGTRLSVL.

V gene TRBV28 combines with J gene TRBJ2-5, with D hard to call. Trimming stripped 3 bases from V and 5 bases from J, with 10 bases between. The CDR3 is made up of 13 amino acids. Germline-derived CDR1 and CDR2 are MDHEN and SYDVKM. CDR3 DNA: TGTGCCAGCAGTTTCGTTGGGGTGGAGACCCAGTACTTC. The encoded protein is CASSFVGVETQYF.

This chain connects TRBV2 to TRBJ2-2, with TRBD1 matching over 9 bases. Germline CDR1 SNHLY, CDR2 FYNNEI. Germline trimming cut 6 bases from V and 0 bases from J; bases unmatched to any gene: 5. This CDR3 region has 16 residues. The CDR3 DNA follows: TGTGCCAGCAGCAAAGGACAGGGGTCGAACACCGGGGAGCTGTTTTTT. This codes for CASSKGQGSNTGELFF.

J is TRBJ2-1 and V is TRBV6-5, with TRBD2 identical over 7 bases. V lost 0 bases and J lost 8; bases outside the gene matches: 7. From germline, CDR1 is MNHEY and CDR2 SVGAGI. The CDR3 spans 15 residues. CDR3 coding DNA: TGTGCCAGCAGTTACTCGAGGCGACTAGCCTATGAGCAGTTCTTC. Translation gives CASSYSRRLAYEQFF.

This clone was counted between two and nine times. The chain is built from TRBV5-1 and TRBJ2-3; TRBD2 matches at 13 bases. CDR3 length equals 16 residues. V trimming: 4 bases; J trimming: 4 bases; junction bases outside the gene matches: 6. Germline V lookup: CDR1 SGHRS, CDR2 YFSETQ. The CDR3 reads CASSPLTSGGADTQYF. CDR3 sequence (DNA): TGCGCCAGCAGCCCTCTTACTAGCGGGGGGGCAGATACGCAGTATTTT.

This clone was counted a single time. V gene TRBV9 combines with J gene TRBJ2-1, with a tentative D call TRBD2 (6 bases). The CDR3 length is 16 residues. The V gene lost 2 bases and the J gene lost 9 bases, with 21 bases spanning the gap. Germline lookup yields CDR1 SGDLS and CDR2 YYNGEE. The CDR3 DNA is TGTGCCAGCAGCGTCGCCGGGACTCAGGTAATAGGTGAGCAGTTCTTC. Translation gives CASSVAGTQVIGEQFF.

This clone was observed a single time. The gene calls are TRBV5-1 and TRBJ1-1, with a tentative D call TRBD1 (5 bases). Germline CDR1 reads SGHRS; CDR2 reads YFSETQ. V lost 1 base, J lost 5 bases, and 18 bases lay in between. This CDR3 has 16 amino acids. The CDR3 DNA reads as TGCGCCAGCAGCTTGCAAGGGGTGGAGGAGGGGACTGAAGCTTTCTTT. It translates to CASSLQGVEEGTEAFF.

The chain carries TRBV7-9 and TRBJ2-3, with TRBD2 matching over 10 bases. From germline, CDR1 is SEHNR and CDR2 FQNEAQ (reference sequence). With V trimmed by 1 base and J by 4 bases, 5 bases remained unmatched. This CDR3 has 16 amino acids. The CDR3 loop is CASSLDLLAGSDTQYF. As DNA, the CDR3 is TGTGCCAGCAGCTTAGATTTACTAGCGGGATCAGATACGCAGTATTTT.

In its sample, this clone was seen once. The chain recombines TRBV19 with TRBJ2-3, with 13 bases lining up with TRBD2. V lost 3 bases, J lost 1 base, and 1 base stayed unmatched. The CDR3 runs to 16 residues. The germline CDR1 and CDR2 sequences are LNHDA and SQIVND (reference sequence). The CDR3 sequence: CASSIGLAGGTDTQYF. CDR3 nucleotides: TGTGCCAGTAGTATCGGACTAGCGGGGGGCACAGATACGCAGTATTTT.

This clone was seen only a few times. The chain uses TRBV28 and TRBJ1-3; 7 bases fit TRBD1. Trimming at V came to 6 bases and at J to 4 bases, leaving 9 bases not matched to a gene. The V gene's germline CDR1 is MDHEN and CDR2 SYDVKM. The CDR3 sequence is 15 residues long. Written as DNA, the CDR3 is TGTGCCAGCAGACCCGGACAGGTTGGGGGAAACACCATATATTTT. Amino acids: CASRPGQVGGNTIYF.